The 28 T cell receptor beta chains below come from one sample, sequenced in a study of cytomegalovirus exposure and HLA in healthy donors. Sequencing was performed with immunoSEQ multiplex PCR; in TCRdb, only in-frame clones are kept and a portion is missing. Among about 160,000 clones listed, around 88% were seen once. The sample comprised PBMCs. The source of these receptors is a woman younger than 35 in good health and CMV-seronegative.

This clone is a singleton in its sample. This chain connects TRBV7-3 to TRBJ1-2; D not certain. V lost 5 bases and J 1 base, leaving 11 bases between the germline ends. Germline CDR1 SGHTA, CDR2 FQGTGA. The CDR3 has 14 amino acids. CDR3 region: CASSPDPLNYGYTF. CDR3 nucleotide sequence: TGTGCCAGCAGCCCCGATCCACTTAACTATGGCTACACCTTC.

This clone was detected a few times. The chain joins TRBV2 to TRBJ1-2; D perhaps matches TRBD1 (6 bases). The CDR3 contains 12 residues. The V end was cut by 7 bases, the J end by 0 bases, with 6 bases between. Germline V gene lookup returns CDR1 SNHLY and CDR2 FYNNEI. CDR3 DNA sequence: TGTGCCAGCAACAGGGCTAACTATGGCTACACCTTC. The encoded protein is CASNRANYGYTF.

The V and J genes are TRBV5-1 and TRBJ2-7, with a tentative D call TRBD2 (5 bases). The CDR3 contains 15 residues. The ends were cut back, 2 bases at V and 0 bases at J, with 12 bases in the middle. Germline CDR1 is SGHRS and CDR2 is YFSETQ. CDR3 DNA sequence: TGCGCCAGCAGCTTCCAAAGCGGATACTCCTACGAGCAGTACTTC. It is translated as CASSFQSGYSYEQYF. The full variable domain, rest sourced from reference TRBV5-1 and TRBJ2-7, is KAGVTQTPRYLIKTRGQQVTLSCSPISGHRSVSWYQQTPGQGLQFLFEYFSETQRNKGNFPGRFSGRQFSNSRSEMNVSTLELGDSALYLCASSFQSGYSYEQYFGPGTRLTVT.

The rearrangement links TRBV19 to TRBJ2-2; D perhaps matches TRBD1 (6 bases). Trimming cost V 3 bases and J 1 base, with 9 bases left between them. This CDR3 is built from 15 residues. CDR1 and CDR2 from the germline V gene are LNHDA and SQIVND (reference sequence). The CDR3 DNA reads TGTGCCAGTAGTATGGGGGCTCAGAACACCGGGGAGCTGTTTTTT. Protein product: CASSMGAQNTGELFF.

The V gene is TRBV10-2, the J gene TRBJ2-7; maybe TRBD1 (6 bases). This CDR3 is built from 14 residues. V lost 2 bases and J lost 2, with 10 bases in between. Germline V CDR1 and CDR2: WSHSY, SAAADI. The CDR3 here is CASSERRQAYEQYF. As DNA, the CDR3 is TGCGCCAGCAGTGAGCGGCGACAGGCCTACGAGCAGTACTTC.

The gene calls are TRBV5-1 and TRBJ2-5, with D possibly TRBD2 on 6 matching bases. Germline V gene lookup returns CDR1 SGHRS and CDR2 YFSETQ. The CDR3 length is 16 residues. Deletions cut 0 bases from V and 0 bases from J, with 12 bases between. The CDR3 loop is CASSLGLAGNQETQYF. The CDR3 DNA is TGCGCCAGCAGCTTGGGTTTGGCGGGGAACCAAGAGACCCAGTACTTC.

The rearrangement joins TRBV25-1 to TRBJ1-1; 8 bases fit TRBD1. V shed 4 bases and J 5 bases; nucleotides not matched to a gene: 6. Germline values: CDR1 MGHDK, CDR2 SYGVNS. This CDR3 has 14 amino acids. The CDR3 reads CASSASGGGTEAFF. CDR3 DNA: TGTGCCAGCAGTGCCTCAGGGGGCGGAACTGAAGCTTTCTTT.

This chain connects TRBV11-2 to TRBJ1-1, with unresolved D. The CDR3 loop spans 13 amino acids. V lost 3 bases and J 2 bases, leaving 7 bases between the germline ends. CDR1 and CDR2 from the germline V gene are SGHAT and FQNNGV. The CDR3 loop reads CASSFNFNTEAFF. DNA for the CDR3: TGTGCCAGCAGCTTCAATTTTAACACTGAAGCTTTCTTT.

To note about this clone: Its ends do not fully match the called genes, so a read error is possible. The chain employs TRBV6-5 and TRBJ2-1; the D is unclear. In germline, CDR1 is MNHEY, CDR2 SVGAGI. The CDR3 runs 16 residues. CDR3 bases: TGTGCCAGCAGTAACTCGCTTTATAGCTCCTACAATGAGCAGTTCTTC. Its protein product is CASSNSLYSSYNEQFF.

This sequence joins TRBV23-1 and TRBJ1-1; D is perhaps TRBD1 (5 bases). TRBV23-1 is assigned to the ORF class and has an uncertain function. CDR3 length equals 17 residues. The germline V and J ends were trimmed by 3 bases and 1 base, with 18 bases remaining between them. CDR3 nucleotide sequence: TGCGCCAGCAGTCAGGAACCGTTCAAGACAGAGAACACTGAAGCTTTCTTT. It codes for CASSQEPFKTENTEAFF.

V gene TRBV6-5 combines with J gene TRBJ1-5; D may be TRBD1 (6 bases). Germline CDR1 and CDR2: MNHEY and SVGAGI. V gave up 6 bases and J gave up 0 bases, with 12 bases separating them. This CDR3 spans 15 amino acids. CDR3 sequence: CASRAQGYSNQPQHF. For the CDR3, the DNA is TGTGCCAGCAGGGCCCAGGGGTATAGCAATCAGCCCCAGCATTTT.

The chain has TRBV6-6 and TRBJ2-7; 9 bases align to TRBD1. There are 16 residues in the CDR3. V lost 7 bases to trimming and J lost 6 bases; unmatched junction nucleotides: 16. Germline CDR1 MNHNY, CDR2 SVGAGI (reference sequence). DNA for the CDR3: TGTGCCAGCACCCCCACGACCACAGGGGGCAGGTCCGAGCAGTACTTC. Translating gives CASTPTTTGGRSEQYF.

This chain joins TRBV27 and TRBJ2-5; TRBD2 agrees at 7 bases. V gave up 4 bases and J gave up 4 bases; unmatched junction bases: 6. The CDR3 has 14 residues. Germline lookup yields CDR1 MNHEY and CDR2 SMNVEV (reference sequence). This CDR3 is CASSYSGRGETQYF. DNA for the CDR3: TGTGCCAGCAGTTATTCAGGGAGGGGAGAGACCCAGTACTTC.

V gene TRBV6-1 combines with J gene TRBJ1-1, with TRBD1 as a possible D gene (6 bases). Germline CDR1 is MNHNS and CDR2 is SASEGT. Trimming shortened V by 11 bases and J by 8 bases, and 21 bases separated the two germline ends. This CDR3 is 13 amino acids long. CDR3 DNA sequence: TGTGCCGGACAGTATAGGGGGAAGGGAGAAGCTTTCTTT. Protein product: CAGQYRGKGEAFF.

The CDR3 DNA reads as TGTGCCAGCTTCCTGGAAGGGGGGGGGAACACTGAAGCTTTCTTT. This translates into CASFLEGGGNTEAFF. V usage is TRBV13 and J usage is TRBJ1-1; D perhaps matches TRBD1 (6 bases). This CDR3 comprises 15 residues. Trimming took 8 bases from V and 1 from J, leaving 17 bases between them. Germline V CDR1 and CDR2: PRHDT, FYEKMQ (reference sequence).

V and J are TRBV30 and TRBJ2-2, with 7 positions matching TRBD1. The V gene end was trimmed by 5 bases and the J gene end by 5 bases; junction bases not matched to a gene: 11. The CDR3 contains 15 residues. CDR1 and CDR2 (germline): GTSNPN, SVGIG (reference sequence). The CDR3 loop reads CAWSQARGLTGELFF. CDR3 DNA: TGTGCCTGGTCCCAGGCGAGGGGGCTAACCGGGGAGCTGTTTTTT.

This clone was recorded many times. The chain joins TRBV7-9 to TRBJ1-2, with TRBD1 identical over 7 bases. The germline gives CDR1 SEHNR, CDR2 FQNEAQ (reference sequence). The CDR3 is made up of 16 amino acids. V lost 5 bases, J lost 4 bases, and 13 bases stayed unmatched. CDR3 DNA: TGTGCCAGCAGCCCATTGGGGGGACAGCGAACCTATGGCTACACCTTC. Residues: CASSPLGGQRTYGYTF.

J is TRBJ1-2 and V is TRBV4-1; no clear D gene. Germline V gene data show CDR1 as MGHRA and CDR2 as YSYEKL. The CDR3 is 15 residues long. V lost 1 base and J 4 bases, leaving 13 bases between the germline ends. Here the CDR3 DNA reads TGCGCCAGCAGCCAAGTTTGGCAGGTCGGCTATGGCTACACCTTC. It codes for CASSQVWQVGYGYTF.

This clone was detected only once. This sequence joins TRBV6-5 and TRBJ2-7; weak D call: TRBD1 (5 bases). Germline V gene sequence: CDR1 MNHEY, CDR2 SVGAGI. The CDR3 contains 14 residues. V lost 7 bases and J 2 bases, leaving 15 bases between the germline ends. This chain's CDR3 is CASTGIGVAYEQYF. For the CDR3, the DNA is TGTGCCAGCACTGGTATAGGGGTAGCCTACGAGCAGTACTTC.

The V call is TRBV10-3, the J call TRBJ2-5; 11 bases match TRBD2. CDR1 ENHRY and CDR2 SYGVKD come from the germline V gene. Unmatched junction bases numbered 2, after V lost 5 bases and J lost 3 bases. CDR3 length: 14 residues. The CDR3 DNA follows: TGTGCCATCAGTTTACTAGCGGGGGAAGAGACCCAGTACTTC. This gives the protein CAISLLAGEETQYF.

This clone was picked up one time. This rearrangement joins TRBV19 to TRBJ2-5; TRBD2 matches 12 bases. The germline gives CDR1 LNHDA, CDR2 SQIVND (reference sequence). CDR3 size: 16 residues. With V trimmed by 3 bases and J by 4 bases, 6 bases remained unmatched. As DNA, the CDR3 is TGTGCCAGTAGTATTGTGAGGACTAGCGGGATAGAGACCCAGTACTTC. This sequence encodes CASSIVRTSGIETQYF.

The chain employs TRBV5-1 and TRBJ2-6; D gene uncertain. The CDR3 sequence is 15 residues long. Germline-derived CDR1 and CDR2 are SGHRS and YFSETQ. The V end was cut by 0 bases, the J end by 3 bases, with 7 bases between. The CDR3 sequence is CASSLGAGGANVLTF. CDR3 bases: TGCGCCAGCAGCTTGGGGGCTGGTGGGGCCAACGTCCTGACTTTC.

The chain combines TRBV29-1 with TRBJ2-7, with TRBD1 identical over 7 bases. Germline V gene data show CDR1 as SQVTM and CDR2 as ANQGSEA. With 7 bases clipped from V and 6 bases from J, the junction kept 9 bases outside the gene matches. The CDR3 consists of 12 residues. CDR3 in DNA: TGCAGCGCTTATGGACAGGACCGCGAGCAGTACTTC. Amino acid sequence: CSAYGQDREQYF.

This clone was observed once. This chain connects TRBV5-1 to TRBJ1-6; a weak D match, TRBD1 (6 bases). Germline V gene lookup returns CDR1 SGHRS and CDR2 YFSETQ. V lost 8 bases and J lost 8, with 17 bases in between. This CDR3 comprises 14 residues. CDR3 DNA: TGCGCCAGTTCTAATGGGGGCGCAGATTCACCCCTCCACTTT. Its translation is CASSNGGADSPLHF.

The chain carries TRBV11-1 and TRBJ1-1; D is unresolved. The CDR3 extends over 15 amino acids. The germline CDR1 and CDR2 sequences are SGHAT and FQDESV (reference sequence). V was trimmed by 1 base and J by 1 base, leaving 10 bases between them. CDR3: CASSLGRGTNTEAFF. The DNA for the CDR3 is TGTGCCAGCAGCTTAGGTCGGGGAACGAACACTGAAGCTTTCTTT.

The V and J genes are TRBV29-1 and TRBJ2-1, with 8 bases matching TRBD1. The germline CDR1 and CDR2 sequences are SQVTM and ANQGSEA. J was trimmed by 7 bases and V by 7 bases; bases with no gene match: 12. The CDR3 is 14 amino acids. CDR3 amino acids: CSASIPRTGNEQFF. The CDR3 region has the DNA TGCAGCGCCTCTATCCCCCGGACAGGGAATGAGCAGTTCTTC.

The chain combines TRBV27 with TRBJ2-7, with 7 bases lining up with TRBD1. Germline V gene sequence: CDR1 MNHEY, CDR2 SMNVEV (reference sequence). The J segment lost 3 bases and the V segment lost 6 bases, leaving 8 bases of the junction unmatched. This CDR3 spans 14 amino acids. CDR3 nucleotides: TGTGCCAGCAGCCGCCCCGACAGGGACTACGAGCAGTACTTC. It translates to CASSRPDRDYEQYF.

The rearrangement links TRBV18 to TRBJ1-1, with D hard to call. Germline lookup yields CDR1 KGHSH and CDR2 LQKENI. This CDR3 has 14 amino acids. The V end was cut by 5 bases, the J end by 3 bases, with 13 bases between. CDR3 sequence reads: CASSFETDYTEAFF. The CDR3 coding sequence is TGTGCCAGCTCATTTGAAACAGATTACACTGAAGCTTTCTTT.